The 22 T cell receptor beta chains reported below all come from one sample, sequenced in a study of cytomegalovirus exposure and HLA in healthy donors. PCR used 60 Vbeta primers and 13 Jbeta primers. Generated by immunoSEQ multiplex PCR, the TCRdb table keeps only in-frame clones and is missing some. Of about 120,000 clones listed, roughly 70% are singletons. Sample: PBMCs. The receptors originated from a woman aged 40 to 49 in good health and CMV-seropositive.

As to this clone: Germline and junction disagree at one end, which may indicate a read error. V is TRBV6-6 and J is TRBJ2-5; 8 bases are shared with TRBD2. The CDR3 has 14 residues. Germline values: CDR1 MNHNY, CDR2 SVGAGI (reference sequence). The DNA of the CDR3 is TGTGCCAGCAGGCCACTAGCGGAACCCTCCCGTCCGGACTTC. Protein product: CASRPLAEPSRPDF.

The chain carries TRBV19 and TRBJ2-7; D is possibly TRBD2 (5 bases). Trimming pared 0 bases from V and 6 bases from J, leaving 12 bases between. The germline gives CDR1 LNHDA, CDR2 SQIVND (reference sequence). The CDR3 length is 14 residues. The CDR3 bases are TGTGCCAGTAGTATAGATAGCTCCCGGGGCGAGCAGTACTTC. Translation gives CASSIDSSRGEQYF.

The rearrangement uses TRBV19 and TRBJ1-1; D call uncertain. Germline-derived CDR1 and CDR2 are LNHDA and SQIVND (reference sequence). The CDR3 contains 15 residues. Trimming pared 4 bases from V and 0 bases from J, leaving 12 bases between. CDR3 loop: CASSTTNSVNTEAFF. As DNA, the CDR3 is TGTGCCAGTAGTACAACAAATTCAGTGAACACTGAAGCTTTCTTT.

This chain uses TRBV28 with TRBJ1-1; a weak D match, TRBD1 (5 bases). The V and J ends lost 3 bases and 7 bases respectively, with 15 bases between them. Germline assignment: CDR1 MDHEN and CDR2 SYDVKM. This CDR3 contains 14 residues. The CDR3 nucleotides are TGTGCCAGCAGTTTGGGGGGTAAGTCAAGTGAAGCTTTCTTT. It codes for CASSLGGKSSEAFF.

The CDR3 nucleotides are TGTGCCTGGAGGGCCTCCACGAATCAGCCCCAGCATTTT. Translated: CAWRASTNQPQHF. The chain has TRBV30 and TRBJ1-5; no clear D. The CDR3 spans 13 residues. Germline CDR1 reads GTSNPN; CDR2 reads SVGIG (reference sequence). The V and J ends lost 3 bases and 4 bases respectively, with 10 bases between them.

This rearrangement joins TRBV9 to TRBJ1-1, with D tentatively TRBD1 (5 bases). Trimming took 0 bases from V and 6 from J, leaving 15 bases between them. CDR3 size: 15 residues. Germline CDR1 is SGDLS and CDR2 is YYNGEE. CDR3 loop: CASSVGWKGIAEAFF. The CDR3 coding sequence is TGTGCCAGCAGCGTAGGGTGGAAGGGGATAGCTGAAGCTTTCTTT.

DNA of the CDR3: TGCGCCAGCAGCTTGGGCCCACAGGGTCCATCTGGAAACACCATATATTTT. It specifies CASSLGPQGPSGNTIYF. The rearrangement joins TRBV5-1 to TRBJ1-3, with D perhaps TRBD1 (6 bases). Trimming shortened V by 0 bases and J by 1 base, and 14 bases separated the two germline ends. The CDR3 consists of 17 residues. Germline CDR1 reads SGHRS; CDR2 reads YFSETQ.

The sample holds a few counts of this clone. This CDR3 is CASSDARGQYF. The CDR3 region has the DNA TGTGCCAGCAGCGACGCCCGAGGGCAGTACTTC. The V and J genes are TRBV27 and TRBJ2-7; D unresolved. Trimming removed 6 bases from V and 9 bases from J, with 12 bases in between. This CDR3 contains 11 residues. Looked up from germline, CDR1 is MNHEY and CDR2 is SMNVEV (reference sequence).

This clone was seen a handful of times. CDR3 sequence reads: CASSQEEGNSPLHF. The DNA for the CDR3 is TGCGCCAGCAGCCAAGAGGAGGGTAATTCACCCCTCCACTTT. The chain recombines TRBV4-1 with TRBJ1-6; D uncertain. CDR3 length: 14 residues. Germline CDR1 MGHRA, CDR2 YSYEKL. The V end lost 0 bases, the J end lost 6 bases, and 6 bases lay between the germline ends.

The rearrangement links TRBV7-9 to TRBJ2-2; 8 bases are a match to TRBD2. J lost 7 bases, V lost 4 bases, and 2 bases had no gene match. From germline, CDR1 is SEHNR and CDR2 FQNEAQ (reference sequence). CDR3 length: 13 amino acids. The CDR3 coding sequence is TGTGCCAGCAGCTACCGGGGGGGCGGGGAGCTGTTTTTT. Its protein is CASSYRGGGELFF.

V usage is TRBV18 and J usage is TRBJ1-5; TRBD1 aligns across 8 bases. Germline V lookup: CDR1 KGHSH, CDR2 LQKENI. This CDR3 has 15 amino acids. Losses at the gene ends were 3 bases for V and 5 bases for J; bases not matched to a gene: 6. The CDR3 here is CASSPKQGEDQPQHF. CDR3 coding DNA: TGTGCCAGCTCACCTAAACAGGGGGAGGATCAGCCCCAGCATTTT.

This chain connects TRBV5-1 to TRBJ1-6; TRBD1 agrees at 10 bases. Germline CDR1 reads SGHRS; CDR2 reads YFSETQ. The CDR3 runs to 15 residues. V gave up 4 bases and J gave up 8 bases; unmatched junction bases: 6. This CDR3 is CASSLGQGRHSPLHF. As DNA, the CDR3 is TGCGCCAGCAGCCTGGGACAGGGGAGGCATTCACCCCTCCACTTT. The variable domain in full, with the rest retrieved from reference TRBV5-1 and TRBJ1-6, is KAGVTQTPRYLIKTRGQQVTLSCSPISGHRSVSWYQQTPGQGLQFLFEYFSETQRNKGNFPGRFSGRQFSNSRSEMNVSTLELGDSALYLCASSLGQGRHSPLHFGNGTRLTVT.

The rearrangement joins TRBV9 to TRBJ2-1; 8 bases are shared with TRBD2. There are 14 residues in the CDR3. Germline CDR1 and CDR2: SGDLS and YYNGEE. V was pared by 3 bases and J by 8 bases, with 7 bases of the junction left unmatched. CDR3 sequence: CASSASGSLYEQFF. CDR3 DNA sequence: TGTGCCAGCAGCGCCAGCGGGAGTTTGTATGAGCAGTTCTTC.

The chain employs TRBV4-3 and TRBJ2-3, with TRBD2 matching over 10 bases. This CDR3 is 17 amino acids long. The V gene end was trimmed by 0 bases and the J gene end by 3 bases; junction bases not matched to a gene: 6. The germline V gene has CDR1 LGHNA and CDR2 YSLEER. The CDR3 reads CASSQDLAGVGTDTQYF. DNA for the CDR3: TGCGCCAGCAGCCAAGATCTAGCGGGAGTGGGAACAGATACGCAGTATTTT.

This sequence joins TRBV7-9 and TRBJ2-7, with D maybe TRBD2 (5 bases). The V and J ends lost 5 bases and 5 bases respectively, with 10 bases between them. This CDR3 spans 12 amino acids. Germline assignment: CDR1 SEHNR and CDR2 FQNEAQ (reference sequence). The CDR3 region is CASSAGLDEQYF. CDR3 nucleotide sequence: TGTGCCAGCAGCGCGGGCCTAGACGAGCAGTACTTC.

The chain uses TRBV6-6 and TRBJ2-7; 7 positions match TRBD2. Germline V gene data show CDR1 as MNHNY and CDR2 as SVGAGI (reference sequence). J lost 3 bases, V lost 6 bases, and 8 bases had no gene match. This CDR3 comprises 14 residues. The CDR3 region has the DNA TGTGCCAGCAGGACAAACCTAGCGGACTACGAGCAGTACTTC. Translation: CASRTNLADYEQYF.

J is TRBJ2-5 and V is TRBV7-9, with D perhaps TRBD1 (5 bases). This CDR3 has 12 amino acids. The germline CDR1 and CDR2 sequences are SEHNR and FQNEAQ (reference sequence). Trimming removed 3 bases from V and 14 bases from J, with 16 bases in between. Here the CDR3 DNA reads TGTGCCAGCAGCTTGCAATCTGGGGCCCCTTACTTC. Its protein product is CASSLQSGAPYF.

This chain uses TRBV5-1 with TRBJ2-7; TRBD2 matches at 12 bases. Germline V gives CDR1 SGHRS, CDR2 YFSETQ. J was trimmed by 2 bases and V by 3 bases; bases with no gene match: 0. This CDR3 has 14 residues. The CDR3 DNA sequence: TGCGCCAGCAGCTGGACTAGCGGGACCTACGAGCAGTACTTC. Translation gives CASSWTSGTYEQYF.

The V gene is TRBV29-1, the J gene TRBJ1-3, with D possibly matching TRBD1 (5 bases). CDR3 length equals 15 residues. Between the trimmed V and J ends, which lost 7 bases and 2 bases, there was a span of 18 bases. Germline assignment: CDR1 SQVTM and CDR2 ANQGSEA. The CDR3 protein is CSAGDSQGAGNTIYF. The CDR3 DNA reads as TGCAGCGCTGGGGATTCCCAGGGTGCTGGAAACACCATATATTTT.

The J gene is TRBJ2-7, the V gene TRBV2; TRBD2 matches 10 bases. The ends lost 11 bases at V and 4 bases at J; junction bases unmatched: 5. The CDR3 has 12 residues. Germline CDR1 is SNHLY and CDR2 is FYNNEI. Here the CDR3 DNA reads TGTGCCTCTCGGACTAGCGGATACGAGCAGTACTTC. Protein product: CASRTSGYEQYF. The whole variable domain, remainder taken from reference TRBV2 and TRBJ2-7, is EPEVTQTPSHQVTQMGQEVILRCVPISNHLYFYWYRQILGQKVEFLVSFYNNEISEKSEIFDDQFSVERPDGSNFTLKIRSTKLEDSAMYFCASRTSGYEQYFGPGTRLTVT.

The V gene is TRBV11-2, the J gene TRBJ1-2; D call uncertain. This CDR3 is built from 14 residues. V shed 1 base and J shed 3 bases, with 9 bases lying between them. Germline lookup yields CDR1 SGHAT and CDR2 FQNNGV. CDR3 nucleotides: TGTGCCAGCAGCTTAGCAGGCAGCCACTATGGCTACACCTTC. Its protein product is CASSLAGSHYGYTF. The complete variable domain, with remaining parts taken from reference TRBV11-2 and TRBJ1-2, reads EAGVAQSPRYKIIEKRQSVAFWCNPISGHATLYWYQQILGQGPKLLIQFQNNGVVDDSQLPKDRFSAERLKGVDSTLKIQPAKLEDSAVYLCASSLAGSHYGYTFGSGTRLTVV.

CDR3 residues: CASSKLPLHF. CDR3 DNA: TGTGCCAGCAGTAAACTACCCCTCCACTTT. The chain has TRBV28 and TRBJ1-6, with D uncertain. V shed 5 bases and J shed 12 bases, with 5 bases lying between them. Germline CDR1 and CDR2: MDHEN and SYDVKM. The CDR3 has 10 residues.